This TCR beta chain comes out of a study of CD8 T cells in Susac syndrome. Findings and caveats of the study: Where Susac syndrome CD4+ T cell repertoires were concerned, no clonal expansion was evident.

Notes on this clonotype: Its matching antigen is unknown.

TCR beta sequencing was performed on blood CD8+ and CD4+ T cells. TEMRA cells were FACS-enriched and CD8+ and CD4+ T cells negatively isolated. Random hexamers were used to reverse transcribe an amount of about 0.45 to 1 ug RNA. The authors amplified TCR beta CDR3 across 54 Vbeta and 13 Jbeta using immunoSEQ multiplex PCR. TCRdb analysed the immunoSEQ multiplex PCR reads with MiXCR anew, one entry per CDR3 protein. The table shows just under 95,000 distinct CDR3 sequences, with about 94% occurring only once. V lost 10 bases to trimming and J lost 6 bases; unmatched junction nucleotides: 11. Germline assignment: CDR1 MNHEY and CDR2 SMNVEV (reference sequence). The CDR3 extends over 13 amino acids.

The rearrangement joins TRBV27 to TRBJ2-7; TRBD2 matches 8 bases. The sequence derives from a human donor with Susac syndrome. The source material was CD4+ T cells from PBMCs. CDR3 protein: CATLGSGTGEQYF. The DNA for the CDR3 is TGTGCCACCCTGGGTAGCGGGACGGGCGAGCAGTACTTC.